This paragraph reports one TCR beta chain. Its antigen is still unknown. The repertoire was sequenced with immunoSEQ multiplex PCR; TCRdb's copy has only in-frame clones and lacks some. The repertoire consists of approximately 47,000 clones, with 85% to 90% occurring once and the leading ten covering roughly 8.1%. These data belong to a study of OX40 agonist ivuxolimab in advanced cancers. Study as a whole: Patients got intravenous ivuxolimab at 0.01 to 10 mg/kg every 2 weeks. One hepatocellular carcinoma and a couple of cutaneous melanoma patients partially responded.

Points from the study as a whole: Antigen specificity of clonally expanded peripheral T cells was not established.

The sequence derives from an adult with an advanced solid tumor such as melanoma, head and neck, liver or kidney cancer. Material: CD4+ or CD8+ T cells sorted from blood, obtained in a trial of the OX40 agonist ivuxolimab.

The CDR3 protein is CASQAEETQYF. In DNA form, the CDR3 reads TGTGCCAGCCAGGCGGAAGAGACCCAGTACTTC. The chain joins TRBV18 to TRBJ2-5; D is uncertain. Germline V gene sequence: CDR1 KGHSH, CDR2 LQKENI. The CDR3 runs to 11 residues. V lost 8 bases to trimming and J lost 3 bases, with 7 bases between them.